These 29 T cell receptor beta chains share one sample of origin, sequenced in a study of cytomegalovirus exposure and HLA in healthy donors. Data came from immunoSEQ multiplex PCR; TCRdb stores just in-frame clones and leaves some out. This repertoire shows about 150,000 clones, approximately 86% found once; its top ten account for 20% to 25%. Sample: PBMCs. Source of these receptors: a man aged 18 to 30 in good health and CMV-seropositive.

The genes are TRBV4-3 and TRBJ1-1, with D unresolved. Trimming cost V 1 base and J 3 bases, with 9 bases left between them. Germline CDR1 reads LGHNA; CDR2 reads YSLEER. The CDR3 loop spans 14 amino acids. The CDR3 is CASSQGGYYTEAFF. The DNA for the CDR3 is TGCGCCAGCAGCCAAGGAGGGTACTACACTGAAGCTTTCTTT.

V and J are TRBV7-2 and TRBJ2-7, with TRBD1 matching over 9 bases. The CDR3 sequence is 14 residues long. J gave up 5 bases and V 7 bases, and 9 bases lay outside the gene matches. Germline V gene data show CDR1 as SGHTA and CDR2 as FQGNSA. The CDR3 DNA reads TGTGCCAGCACCTGGCGGGACAGGGTCCACGAGCAGTACTTC. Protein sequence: CASTWRDRVHEQYF.

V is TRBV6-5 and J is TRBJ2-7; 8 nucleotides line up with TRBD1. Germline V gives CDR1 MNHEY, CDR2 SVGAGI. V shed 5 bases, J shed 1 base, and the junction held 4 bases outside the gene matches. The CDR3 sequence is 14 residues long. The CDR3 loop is CASSLRDRSYEQYF. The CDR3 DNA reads TGTGCCAGCAGTCTCCGGGACAGGTCCTACGAGCAGTACTTC.

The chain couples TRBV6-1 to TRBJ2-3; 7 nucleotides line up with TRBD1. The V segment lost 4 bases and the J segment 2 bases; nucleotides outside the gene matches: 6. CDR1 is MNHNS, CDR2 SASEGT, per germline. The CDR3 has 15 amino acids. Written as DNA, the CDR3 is TGTGCCAGCAGTGTGGTGACAGGGATCACAGATACGCAGTATTTT. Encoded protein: CASSVVTGITDTQYF.

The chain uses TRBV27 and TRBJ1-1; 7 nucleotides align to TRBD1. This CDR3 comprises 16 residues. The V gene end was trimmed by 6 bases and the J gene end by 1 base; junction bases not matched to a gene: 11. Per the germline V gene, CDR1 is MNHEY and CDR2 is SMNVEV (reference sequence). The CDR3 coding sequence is TGTGCCAGCAGAAAGGACAGGTGGGGGGAGAACACTGAAGCTTTCTTT. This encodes CASRKDRWGENTEAFF.

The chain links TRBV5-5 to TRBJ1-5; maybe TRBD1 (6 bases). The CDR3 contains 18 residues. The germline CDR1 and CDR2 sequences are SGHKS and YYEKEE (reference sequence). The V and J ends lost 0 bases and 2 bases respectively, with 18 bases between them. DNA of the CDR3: TGTGCCAGCAGCTTGGGGGGGCCGAGGGGCCAGGGCAATCAGCCCCAGCATTTT. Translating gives CASSLGGPRGQGNQPQHF.

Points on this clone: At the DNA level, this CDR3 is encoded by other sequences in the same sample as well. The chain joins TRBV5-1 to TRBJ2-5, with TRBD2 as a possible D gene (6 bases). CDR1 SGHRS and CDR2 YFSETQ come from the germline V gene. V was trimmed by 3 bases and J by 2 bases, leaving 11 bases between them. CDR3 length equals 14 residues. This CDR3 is CASSSGLAQETQYF. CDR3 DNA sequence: TGCGCCAGCAGCTCGGGACTGGCTCAAGAGACCCAGTACTTC.

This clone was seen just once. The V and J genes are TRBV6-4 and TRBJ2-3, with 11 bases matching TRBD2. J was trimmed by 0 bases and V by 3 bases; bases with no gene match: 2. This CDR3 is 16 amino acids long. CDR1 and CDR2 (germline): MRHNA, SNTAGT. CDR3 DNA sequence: TGTGCCAGCAGTGAGCTAGCGGGGGGCAGCACAGATACGCAGTATTTT. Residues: CASSELAGGSTDTQYF.

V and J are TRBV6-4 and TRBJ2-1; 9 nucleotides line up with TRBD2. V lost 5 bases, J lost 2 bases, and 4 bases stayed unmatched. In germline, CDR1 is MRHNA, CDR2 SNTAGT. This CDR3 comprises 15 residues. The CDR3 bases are TGTGCCAGCAGTCGTTCTAGCGGGACCTACAATGAGCAGTTCTTC. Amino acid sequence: CASSRSSGTYNEQFF.

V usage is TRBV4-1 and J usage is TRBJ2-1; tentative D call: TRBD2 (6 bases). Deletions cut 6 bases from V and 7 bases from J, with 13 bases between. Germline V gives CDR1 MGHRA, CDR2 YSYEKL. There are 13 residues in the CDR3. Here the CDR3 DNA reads TGCGCCAGCAGACATTCGGGGGTTAATGAGCAGTTCTTC. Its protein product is CASRHSGVNEQFF.

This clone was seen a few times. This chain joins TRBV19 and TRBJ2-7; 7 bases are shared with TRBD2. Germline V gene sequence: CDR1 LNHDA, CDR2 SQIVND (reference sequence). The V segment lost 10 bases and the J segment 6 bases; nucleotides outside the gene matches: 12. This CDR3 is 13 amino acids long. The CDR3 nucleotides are TGTGCCACCGCTTCCGGGACTATCGGCGAGCAGTACTTC. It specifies CATASGTIGEQYF.

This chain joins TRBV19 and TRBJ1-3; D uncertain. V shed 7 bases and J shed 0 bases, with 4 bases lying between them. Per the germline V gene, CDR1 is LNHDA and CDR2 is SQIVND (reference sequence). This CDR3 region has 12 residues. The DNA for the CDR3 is TGTGCCAGTACAGACTCTGGAAACACCATATATTTT. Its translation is CASTDSGNTIYF.

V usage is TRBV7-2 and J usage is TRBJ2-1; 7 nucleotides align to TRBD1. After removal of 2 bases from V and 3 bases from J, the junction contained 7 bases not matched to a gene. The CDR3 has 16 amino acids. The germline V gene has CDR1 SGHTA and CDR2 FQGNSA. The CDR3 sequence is CASSLRGPSVYNEQFF. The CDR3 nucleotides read TGTGCCAGCAGCTTAAGGGGGCCCAGCGTCTACAATGAGCAGTTCTTC.

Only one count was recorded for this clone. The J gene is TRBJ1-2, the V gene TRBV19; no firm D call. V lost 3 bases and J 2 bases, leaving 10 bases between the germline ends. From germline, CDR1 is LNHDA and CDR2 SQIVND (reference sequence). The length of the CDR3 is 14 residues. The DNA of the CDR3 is TGTGCCAGTAGTATTCGGGTCATGAACTATGGCTACACCTTC. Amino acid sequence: CASSIRVMNYGYTF.

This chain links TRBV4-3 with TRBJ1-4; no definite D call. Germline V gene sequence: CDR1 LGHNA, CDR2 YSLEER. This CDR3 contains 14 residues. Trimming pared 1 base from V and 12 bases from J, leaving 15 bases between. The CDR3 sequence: CASSQGRGFLELFF. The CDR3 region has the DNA TGCGCCAGCAGCCAAGGCAGAGGGTTTCTGGAACTGTTTTTT.

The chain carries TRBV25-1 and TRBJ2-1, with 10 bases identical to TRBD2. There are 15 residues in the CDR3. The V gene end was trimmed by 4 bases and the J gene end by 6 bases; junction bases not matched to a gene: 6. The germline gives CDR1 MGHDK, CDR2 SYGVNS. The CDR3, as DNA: TGTGCCAGCAGTGCCCTACTAGCGGGGCTCAATGAGCAGTTCTTC. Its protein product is CASSALLAGLNEQFF.

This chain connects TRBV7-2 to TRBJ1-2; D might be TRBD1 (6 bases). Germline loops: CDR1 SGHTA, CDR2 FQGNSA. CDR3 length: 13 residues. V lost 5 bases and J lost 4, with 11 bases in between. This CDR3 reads CASSPRGSYGYTF. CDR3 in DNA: TGTGCCAGCAGCCCCAGGGGAAGCTATGGCTACACCTTC.

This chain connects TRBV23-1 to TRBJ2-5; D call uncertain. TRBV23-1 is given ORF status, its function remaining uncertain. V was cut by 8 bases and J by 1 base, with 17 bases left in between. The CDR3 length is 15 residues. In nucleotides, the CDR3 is TGCGCCAGCCCCCCGATGGGCAGGTCCCAAGAGACCCAGTACTTC. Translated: CASPPMGRSQETQYF.

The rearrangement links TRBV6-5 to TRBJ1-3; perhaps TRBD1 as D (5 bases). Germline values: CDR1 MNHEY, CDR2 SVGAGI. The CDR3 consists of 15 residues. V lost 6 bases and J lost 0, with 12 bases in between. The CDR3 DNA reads TGTGCCAGCAGCCCCGACAGAAGCTCTGGAAACACCATATATTTT. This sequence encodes CASSPDRSSGNTIYF.

The CDR3 nucleotides are TGCGCCAGCAGCCAAGGGACAGAGTTGACAACTAATGAAAAACTGTTTTTT. It specifies CASSQGTELTTNEKLFF. J is TRBJ1-4 and V is TRBV4-3, with TRBD1 as a possible D gene (6 bases). The V gene lost 1 base and the J gene lost 0 bases, with 12 bases spanning the gap. The CDR3 length is 17 residues. Germline V lookup: CDR1 LGHNA, CDR2 YSLEER.

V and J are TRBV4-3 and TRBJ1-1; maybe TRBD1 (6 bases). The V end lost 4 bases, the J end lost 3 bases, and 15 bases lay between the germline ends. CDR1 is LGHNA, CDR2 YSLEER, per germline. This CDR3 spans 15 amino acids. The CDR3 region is CASSRLTGSDTEAFF. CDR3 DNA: TGCGCCAGCAGCCGCCTAACAGGGTCGGACACTGAAGCTTTCTTT.

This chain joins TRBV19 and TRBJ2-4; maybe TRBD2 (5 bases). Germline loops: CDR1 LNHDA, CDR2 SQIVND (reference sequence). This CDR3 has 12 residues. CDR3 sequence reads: CASRRDKNIQYF. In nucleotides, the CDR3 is TGTGCTAGCCGTCGGGACAAAAACATTCAGTACTTC.

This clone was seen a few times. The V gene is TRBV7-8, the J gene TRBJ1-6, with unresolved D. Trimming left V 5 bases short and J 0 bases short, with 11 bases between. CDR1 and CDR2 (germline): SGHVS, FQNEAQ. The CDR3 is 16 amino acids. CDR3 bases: TGTGCCAGCAGCCATAGCGGGAGCTCCTATAATTCACCCCTCCACTTT. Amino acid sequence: CASSHSGSSYNSPLHF. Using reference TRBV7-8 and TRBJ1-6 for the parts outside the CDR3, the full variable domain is GAGVSQSPRYKVAKRGQDVALRCDPISGHVSLFWYQQALGQGPEFLTYFQNEAQLDKSGLPSDRFFAERPEGSVSTLKIQRTQQEDSAVYLCASSHSGSSYNSPLHFGNGTRLTVT.

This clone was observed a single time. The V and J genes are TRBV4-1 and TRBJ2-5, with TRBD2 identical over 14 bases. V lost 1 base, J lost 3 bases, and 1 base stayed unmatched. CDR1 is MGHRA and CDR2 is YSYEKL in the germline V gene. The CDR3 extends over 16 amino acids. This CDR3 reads CASSQGLAGGKETQYF. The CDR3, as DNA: TGCGCCAGCAGCCAAGGACTAGCGGGAGGGAAAGAGACCCAGTACTTC.

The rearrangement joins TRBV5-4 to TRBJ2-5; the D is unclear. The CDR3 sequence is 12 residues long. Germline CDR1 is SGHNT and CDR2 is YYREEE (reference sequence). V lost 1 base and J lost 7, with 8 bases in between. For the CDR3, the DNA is TGTGCCAGCAGCTTGCCTAGTGGGACCCAGTACTTC. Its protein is CASSLPSGTQYF. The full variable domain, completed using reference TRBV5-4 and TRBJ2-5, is ETGVTQSPTHLIKTRGQQVTLRCSSQSGHNTVSWYQQALGQGPQFIFQYYREEENGRGNFPPRFSGLQFPNYSSELNVNALELDDSALYLCASSLPSGTQYFGPGTRLLVL.

CDR3 coding DNA: TGCGCCAGCAGAGAGACAGGGGCGAACACTGAAGCTTTCTTT. This gives the protein CASRETGANTEAFF. V usage is TRBV5-1 and J usage is TRBJ1-1; 8 bases are shared with TRBD1. Looked up from germline, CDR1 is SGHRS and CDR2 is YFSETQ. V was pared by 5 bases and J by 1 base, with 4 bases of the junction left unmatched. The CDR3 loop spans 14 amino acids.

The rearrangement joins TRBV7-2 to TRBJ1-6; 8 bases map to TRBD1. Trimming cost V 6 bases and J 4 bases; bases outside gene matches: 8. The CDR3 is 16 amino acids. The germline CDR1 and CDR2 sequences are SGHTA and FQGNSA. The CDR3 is CASRDLDREYNSPLHF. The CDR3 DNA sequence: TGTGCCAGCAGGGACCTGGACAGGGAATATAATTCACCCCTCCACTTT.

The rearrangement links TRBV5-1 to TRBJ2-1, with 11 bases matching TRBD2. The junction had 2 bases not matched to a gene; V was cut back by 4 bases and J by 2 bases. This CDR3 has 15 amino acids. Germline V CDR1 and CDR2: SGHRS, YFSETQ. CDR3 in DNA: TGCGCCAGCAGCCAACTAGCGGGAGCCTACAATGAGCAGTTCTTC. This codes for CASSQLAGAYNEQFF.

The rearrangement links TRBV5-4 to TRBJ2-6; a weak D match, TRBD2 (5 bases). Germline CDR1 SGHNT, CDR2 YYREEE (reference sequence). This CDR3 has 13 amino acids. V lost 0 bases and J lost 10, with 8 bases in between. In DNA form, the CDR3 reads TGTGCCAGCAGCTTGGCGGGGTTAAACGTCCTGACTTTC. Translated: CASSLAGLNVLTF.